This T cell receptor beta chain was captured by sequencing in a study of T cell clonality in common variable immunodeficiency. Points from the study as a whole: Fewer deletions and N-nucleotide insertions were reportedly seen in common variable immunodeficiency TCR beta sequences. Authors noted CVID clonality's cause needs subpopulation repertoire sequencing. CVID subjects shared fewer TCRbeta clones than healthy controls did.

Equal genomic DNA amounts from CVID and control samples were sequenced. Only in-frame clones appear in the TCRdb table, and some are missing; sequencing was by immunoSEQ multiplex PCR. There are approximately 38,000 clones in the sample, none observed a single time. Heparinized whole blood, about 5 to 8.5 ml, came from each donor. This clone was seen only a few times. The target antigen is unknown. With the read ending 3 residues before the CDR3 end, the germline J gene is used to fill in that end. The CDR3 loop spans 13 amino acids. The germline gives CDR1 GTSNPN, CDR2 SVGIG (reference sequence). Trimming removed 0 bases at V and 5 bases at J, with 10 bases between.

This clonotype originated in a human donor with common variable immunodeficiency. This chain uses TRBV30 with TRBJ2-5; no clear D. The sequenced sample consisted of peripheral blood mononuclear cells. Partial CDR3 DNA: TGTGCCTGGAGTGTACGAAGCGCGGAGACC. It codes for CAWSVRSAET. The entire CDR3 sequence reads CAWSVRSAETQYF. Full variable domain (remainder filled in from reference TRBV30 and TRBJ2-5): SQTIHQWPATLVQPVGSPLSLECTVEGTSNPNLYWYRQAAGRGLQLLFYSVGIGQISSEVPQNLSASRPQDRQFILSSKKLLLSDSGFYLCAWSVRSAETQYFGPGTRLLVL.